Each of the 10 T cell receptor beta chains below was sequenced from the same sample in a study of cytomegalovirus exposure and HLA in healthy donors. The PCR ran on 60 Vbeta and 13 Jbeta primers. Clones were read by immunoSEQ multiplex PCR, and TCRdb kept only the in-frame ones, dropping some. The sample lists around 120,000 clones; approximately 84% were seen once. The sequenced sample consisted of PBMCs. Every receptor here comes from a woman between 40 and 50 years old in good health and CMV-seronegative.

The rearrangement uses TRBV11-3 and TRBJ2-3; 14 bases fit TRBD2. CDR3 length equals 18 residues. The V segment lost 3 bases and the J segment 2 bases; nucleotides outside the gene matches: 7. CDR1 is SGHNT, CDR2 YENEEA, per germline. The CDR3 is CASSLGTSGSTSTDTQYF. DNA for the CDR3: TGTGCCAGCAGCTTGGGGACTAGCGGGAGTACGTCCACAGATACGCAGTATTTT.

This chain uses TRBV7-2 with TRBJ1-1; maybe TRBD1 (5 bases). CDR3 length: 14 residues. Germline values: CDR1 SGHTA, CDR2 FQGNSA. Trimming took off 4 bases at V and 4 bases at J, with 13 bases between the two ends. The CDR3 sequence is CASSYQDQGTEAFF. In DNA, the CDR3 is TGTGCCAGCAGCTACCAAGACCAGGGCACTGAAGCTTTCTTT.

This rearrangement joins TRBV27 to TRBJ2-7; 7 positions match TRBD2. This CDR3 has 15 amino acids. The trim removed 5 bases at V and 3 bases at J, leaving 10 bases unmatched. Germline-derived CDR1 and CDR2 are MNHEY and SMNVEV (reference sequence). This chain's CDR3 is CASSSGEPPIYEQYF. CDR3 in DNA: TGTGCCAGCAGTAGCGGGGAGCCCCCTATCTACGAGCAGTACTTC.

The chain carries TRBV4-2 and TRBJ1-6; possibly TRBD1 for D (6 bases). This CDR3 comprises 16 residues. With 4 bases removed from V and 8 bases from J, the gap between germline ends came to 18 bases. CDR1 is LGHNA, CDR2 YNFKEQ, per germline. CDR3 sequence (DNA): TGTGCCAGCAGCCTGCGGGGGCACCAGGAGGATTCACCCCTCCACTTT. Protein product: CASSLRGHQEDSPLHF.

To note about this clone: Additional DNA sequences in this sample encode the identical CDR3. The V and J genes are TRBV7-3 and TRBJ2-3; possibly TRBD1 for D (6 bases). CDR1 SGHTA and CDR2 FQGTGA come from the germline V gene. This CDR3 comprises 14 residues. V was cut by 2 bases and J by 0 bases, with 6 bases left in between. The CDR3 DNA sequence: TGTGCCAGCAGCTTACAGGGGAGCACAGATACGCAGTATTTT. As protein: CASSLQGSTDTQYF.

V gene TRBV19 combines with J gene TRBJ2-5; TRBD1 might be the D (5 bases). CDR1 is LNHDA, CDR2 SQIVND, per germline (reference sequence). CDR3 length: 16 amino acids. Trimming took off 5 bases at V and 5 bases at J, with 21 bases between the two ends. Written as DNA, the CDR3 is TGTGCCAGTAGTCCCGCCCAGGGTTCCCCCATCGAGACCCAGTACTTC. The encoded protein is CASSPAQGSPIETQYF.

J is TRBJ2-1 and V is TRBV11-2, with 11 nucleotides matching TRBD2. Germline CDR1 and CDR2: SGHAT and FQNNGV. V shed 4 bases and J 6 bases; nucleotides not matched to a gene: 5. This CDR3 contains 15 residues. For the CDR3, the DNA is TGTGCCAGCAGCTCCCGACTAGCGGGATCCAATGAGCAGTTCTTC. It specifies CASSSRLAGSNEQFF.

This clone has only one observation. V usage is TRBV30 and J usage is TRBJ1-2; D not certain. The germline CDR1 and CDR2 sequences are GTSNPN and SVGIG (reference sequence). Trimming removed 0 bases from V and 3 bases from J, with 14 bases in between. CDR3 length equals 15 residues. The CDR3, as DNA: TGTGCCTGGAGTGTACGGGAGGGAAGAGACTATGGCTACACCTTC. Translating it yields CAWSVREGRDYGYTF. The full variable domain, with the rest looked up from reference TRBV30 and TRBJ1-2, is SQTIHQWPATLVQPVGSPLSLECTVEGTSNPNLYWYRQAAGRGLQLLFYSVGIGQISSEVPQNLSASRPQDRQFILSSKKLLLSDSGFYLCAWSVREGRDYGYTFGSGTRLTVV.

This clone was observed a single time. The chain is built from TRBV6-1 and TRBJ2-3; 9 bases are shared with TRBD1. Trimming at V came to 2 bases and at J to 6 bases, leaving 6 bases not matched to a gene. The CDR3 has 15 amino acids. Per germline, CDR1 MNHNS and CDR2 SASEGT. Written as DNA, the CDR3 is TGTGCCAGCAGTGAATCCGGGACAGGGAGGGATACGCAGTATTTT. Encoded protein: CASSESGTGRDTQYF.

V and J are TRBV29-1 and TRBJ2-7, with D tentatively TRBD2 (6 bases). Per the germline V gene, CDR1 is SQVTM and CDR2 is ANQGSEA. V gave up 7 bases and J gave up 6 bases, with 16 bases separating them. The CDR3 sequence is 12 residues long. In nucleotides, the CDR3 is TGCAGCGGGGCGAGGGCCGGGGGCGAGCAGTACTTC. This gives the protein CSGARAGGEQYF.